This T cell receptor beta chain was identified during a study of T cells in Graves' hyperthyroidism and ophthalmopathy. Patients showing uncontrolled infection, other autoimmune disease, pregnancy or lactation were ineligible. The CDR3 consists of 11 residues. The V gene lost 3 bases and the J gene lost 4 bases, with 5 bases spanning the gap. Germline CDR1 DFQATT, CDR2 SNEGSKA (reference sequence). TCR beta CDR3 regions were amplified from RNA transcripts. The HTBI set primed first-round TCR CDR3 RT-PCR. TCRdb called the multiplex PCR reads again in MiXCR, with one record for every CDR3 protein. The profile shows nearly 750,000 distinct CDR3 sequences, roughly 32% of them singletons.

The sequence was collected from a woman aged 40 to 50 with Graves' hyperthyroidism. Specimen: blood. The chain employs TRBV20-1 and TRBJ2-3; no reliable D call. CDR3 protein: CSASEPDTQYF. CDR3 in DNA: TGCAGTGCTAGTGAGCCAGATACGCAGTATTTT.